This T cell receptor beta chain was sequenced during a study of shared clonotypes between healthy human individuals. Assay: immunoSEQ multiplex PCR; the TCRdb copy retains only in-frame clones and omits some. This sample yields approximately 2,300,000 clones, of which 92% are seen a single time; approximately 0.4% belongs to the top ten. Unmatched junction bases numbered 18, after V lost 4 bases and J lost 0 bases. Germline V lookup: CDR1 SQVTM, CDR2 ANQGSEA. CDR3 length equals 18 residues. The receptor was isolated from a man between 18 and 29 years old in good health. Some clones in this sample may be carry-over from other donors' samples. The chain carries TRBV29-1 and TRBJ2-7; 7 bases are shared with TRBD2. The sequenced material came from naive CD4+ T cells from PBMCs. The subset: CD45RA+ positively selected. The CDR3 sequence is CSVGPEVGRTRSSYEQYF. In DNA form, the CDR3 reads TGCAGCGTTGGTCCGGAGGTTGGAAGGACTAGGAGCTCCTACGAGCAGTACTTC.